This T cell receptor beta chain was profiled in a study of blood T cell repertoires in COVID-19. Turning to the study itself: Samples came from the United States, Italy and Spain, spanning acute and convalescent COVID-19. T cells, B-cell-depleted T cells, or PBMCs provided the cDNA or gDNA that served as material.

Per the original data handling: Amplification from reference gene primers served as the basis for estimated nucleated cell counts. Sequencing used immunoSEQ multiplex PCR; TCRdb keeps in-frame clones, though not all of them. V, J and clone size derive from that table, while D and trimming were established from the DNA sequence. The table lists about 210,000 clones, approximately 85% of them singletons. V was clipped by 6 bases and J by 6 bases; unmatched bases: 9. This CDR3 region has 16 residues. Germline V gene data show CDR1 as LNHDA and CDR2 as SQIVND (reference sequence). In Seattle, patients joined the study during active infection and were tracked longitudinally.

The sample was peripheral blood. The chain joins TRBV19 to TRBJ2-2; 11 bases line up with TRBD2. The source of this sequence is a woman aged 65 to 85 with COVID-19, enrolled during active disease. CDR3 amino acids: CASSSPSGRIPGELFF. The CDR3 nucleotides read TGTGCCAGTAGCAGTCCTAGCGGGAGGATTCCCGGGGAGCTGTTTTTT.